Listed below are T cell receptor beta chains from one sample, sequenced in a study of cytomegalovirus exposure and HLA in healthy donors. TCRdb's table, derived via immunoSEQ multiplex PCR, lists solely in-frame clones and lacks some. The sample yields around 130,000 clones, roughly 84% seen once. The sequencing input was PBMCs. The receptors here all came from a girl aged 2-10 years in good health and CMV-seronegative. Both conserved end residues are part of each CDR3. Each record gives: J gene, V gene, clone size, CDR3 protein. Clone size is stated in some rows and not others, as once, few, many or a class when expanded.

j_call: TRBJ2-5
v_call: TRBV15
clone_size: -
cdr3_aa: CATSRDALGRETQYF

j_call: TRBJ2-7
v_call: TRBV6-6
clone_size: -
cdr3_aa: CASSSGQYEQYF

j_call: TRBJ2-5
v_call: TRBV2
clone_size: -
cdr3_aa: CASSVSRGREETQYF

j_call: TRBJ2-1
v_call: TRBV28
clone_size: -
cdr3_aa: CASSYVPSGSSYNEQFF

j_call: TRBJ2-5
v_call: TRBV18
clone_size: -
cdr3_aa: CASSPDGLAFQETQYF

j_call: TRBJ2-7
v_call: TRBV19
clone_size: -
cdr3_aa: CASSMDRGDEQYF

j_call: TRBJ2-7
v_call: TRBV11-2
clone_size: -
cdr3_aa: CASSLARSSGGLSYEQYF

j_call: TRBJ2-7
v_call: TRBV9
clone_size: -
cdr3_aa: CASSVGDRGYEQYF

j_call: TRBJ2-4
v_call: TRBV11-1
clone_size: -
cdr3_aa: CASSLTGAGVLGRNIQYF

j_call: TRBJ1-2
v_call: TRBV9
clone_size: once
cdr3_aa: CASSVATDYFYGYTF

j_call: TRBJ2-3
v_call: TRBV6-4
clone_size: -
cdr3_aa: CASRRSGVSTDTQYF

j_call: TRBJ2-2
v_call: TRBV6-6
clone_size: -
cdr3_aa: CASSATGNTGELFF

j_call: TRBJ2-3
v_call: TRBV25-1
clone_size: -
cdr3_aa: CASSAPGQGQGDTQYF

j_call: TRBJ1-1
v_call: TRBV5-4
clone_size: -
cdr3_aa: CASSLLPQGARTEAFF

j_call: TRBJ1-4
v_call: TRBV5-4
clone_size: -
cdr3_aa: CASSSDRGLNEKLFF

j_call: TRBJ1-4
v_call: TRBV28
clone_size: few
cdr3_aa: CASSFRPGQQGFNEKLFF

j_call: TRBJ2-7
v_call: TRBV10-3
clone_size: once
cdr3_aa: CAISESASGRLWEQYF

j_call: TRBJ2-3
v_call: TRBV4-2
clone_size: -
cdr3_aa: CASSPQGEADTQYF

j_call: TRBJ2-3
v_call: TRBV7-6
clone_size: -
cdr3_aa: CASSEGGGTLDTQYF

j_call: TRBJ1-1
v_call: TRBV9
clone_size: -
cdr3_aa: CASSTPRQGGIGEAFF

j_call: TRBJ1-1
v_call: TRBV19
clone_size: -
cdr3_aa: CATAGRNTEAFF

j_call: TRBJ1-1
v_call: TRBV14
clone_size: few
cdr3_aa: CASSQGRTGNTEAFF

j_call: TRBJ1-6
v_call: TRBV2
clone_size: -
cdr3_aa: CASRTGTYNSPLHF

j_call: TRBJ2-3
v_call: TRBV7-2
clone_size: -
cdr3_aa: CASSLVGGTNTDTQYF

j_call: TRBJ2-7
v_call: TRBV6-1
clone_size: -
cdr3_aa: CASRGTSVSPYEQYF

j_call: TRBJ2-5
v_call: TRBV6-5
clone_size: -
cdr3_aa: CASARLAGDIETQYF

j_call: TRBJ2-2
v_call: TRBV7-3
clone_size: -
cdr3_aa: CASSLTGEGRTTGELFF

j_call: TRBJ2-1
v_call: TRBV27
clone_size: -
cdr3_aa: CASSTSRSSYNEQFF

j_call: -
v_call: TRBV10-3
clone_size: once
cdr3_aa: CAISESTYEQYF

j_call: TRBJ2-3
v_call: TRBV19
clone_size: -
cdr3_aa: CASSILRTDTQYF

j_call: TRBJ1-4
v_call: TRBV9
clone_size: -
cdr3_aa: CASSVGTTNEKLFF

j_call: TRBJ1-2
v_call: TRBV18
clone_size: once
cdr3_aa: CASSPFPQGWENGYTF

j_call: TRBJ2-1
v_call: TRBV7-9
clone_size: -
cdr3_aa: CASSSPLAGGPHEQFF

j_call: TRBJ2-7
v_call: TRBV11-2
clone_size: -
cdr3_aa: CASSFGPTGSDF

j_call: TRBJ2-3
v_call: TRBV30
clone_size: -
cdr3_aa: CALTSGGYTDTQYF

j_call: TRBJ2-7
v_call: TRBV2
clone_size: -
cdr3_aa: CASIPDRVHEQYF

j_call: TRBJ2-2
v_call: TRBV18
clone_size: -
cdr3_aa: CASSPKPNTGELFF

j_call: TRBJ1-4
v_call: TRBV25-1
clone_size: -
cdr3_aa: CASSPSGQSYEKLFF